What follows are 28 T cell receptor beta chains derived from one specimen sequenced in a study of blood T cells in healthy people across ages. Primers used in a second PCR of roughly 7 to 11 cycles were a sample-barcoded 5' primer and a J-beta primer mix. MiXCR, applied by TCRdb to the 5' RACE reads, yields one record per CDR3 protein. Seen here are some 700,000 distinct CDR3 sequences, roughly 47% observed once, and the top ten hold 20% to 25%. The sample comprised blood. Receptors were obtained from a woman aged 55-75 years in good health.

J is TRBJ2-3 and V is TRBV20-1, with D perhaps matching TRBD1 (5 bases). The CDR3 is 15 residues long. The germline CDR1 and CDR2 sequences are DFQATT and SNEGSKA (reference sequence). The V end lost 3 bases, the J end lost 0 bases, and 13 bases lay between the germline ends. The DNA of the CDR3 is TGCAGTGCTAGGGCCACAGGCTATAGCACAGATACGCAGTATTTT. As protein: CSARATGYSTDTQYF.

This clonotype was recorded only once. The chain employs TRBV5-1 and TRBJ2-4; 9 bases fit TRBD1. The DNA end is more similar to TRBJ2-7, so the J call may be wrong. Germline-derived CDR1 and CDR2 are SGHRS and YFSETQ. This CDR3 has 20 amino acids. The CDR3 loop reads CASSLVGGGPQTGGSYEQYF. DNA of the CDR3: TGCGCCAGCAGCCTGGTCGGTGGGGGGCCTCAGACAGGGGGCTCCTACGAGCAGTACTTC.

CDR3 nucleotide sequence: TGTGCCAGCAGTTCGGGACCGGGCACAGATACGCAGTATTTT. It encodes CASSSGPGTDTQYF. The V and J genes are TRBV28 and TRBJ2-3; D is tentatively TRBD1 or TRBD2 (5 bases each). CDR3 length: 14 amino acids. Trimming stripped 4 bases from V and 1 base from J, with 9 bases between. Per germline, CDR1 MDHEN and CDR2 SYDVKM.

This clonotype has a handful of counts. The rearrangement joins TRBV20-1 to TRBJ2-7, with 9 bases fitting TRBD1. The CDR3 loop spans 14 amino acids. With 6 bases clipped from V and 6 bases from J, the junction kept 12 bases outside the gene matches. Germline V CDR1 and CDR2: DFQATT, SNEGSKA (reference sequence). The CDR3, as DNA: TGCAGTGCCCAGACCCGGACAGGGGAGAGCGAGCAGTACTTC. It is translated as CSAQTRTGESEQYF.

Turning to this clonotype: This may be a read error: a much more frequent sequence differs by one nucleotide. The rearrangement links TRBV27 to TRBJ2-5, with D unresolved. The CDR3 loop spans 14 amino acids. CDR1 and CDR2 (germline): MNHEY, SMNVEV (reference sequence). The V and J ends lost 7 bases and 11 bases respectively, with 23 bases between them. The CDR3: CASTSSTGYNEQYF. DNA of the CDR3: TGTGCCAGCACCTCCTCTACCGGGTACAATGAGCAGTACTTC.

This chain uses TRBV30 with TRBJ1-5; D call uncertain. From germline, CDR1 is GTSNPN and CDR2 SVGIG (reference sequence). The length of the CDR3 is 13 residues. V was cut by 1 base and J by 5 bases, with 9 bases left in between. CDR3 in DNA: TGTGCCTGGAGTGGGGCCCAGCATCAGCCCCAGCATTTT. Protein sequence: CAWSGAQHQPQHF.

This clonotype occurred once. CDR3 in amino acids: CASSPSENRVAGNEQFF. The CDR3 DNA follows: TGTGCCAGCTCACCATCAGAAAACAGGGTAGCGGGGAATGAGCAGTTCTTC. The chain couples TRBV18 to TRBJ2-1, with 8 bases lining up with TRBD2. CDR1 and CDR2 from the germline V gene are KGHSH and LQKENI. The CDR3 is 17 amino acids. J was trimmed by 7 bases and V by 2 bases; bases with no gene match: 13.

The chain carries TRBV11-2 and TRBJ2-1, with TRBD1 as a possible D gene (6 bases). Per germline, CDR1 SGHAT and CDR2 FQNNGV. There are 14 residues in the CDR3. The V gene lost 5 bases and the J gene lost 6 bases, with 14 bases spanning the gap. CDR3 in amino acids: CASSTRGQSNEQFF. CDR3 nucleotide sequence: TGTGCCAGCAGCACCAGAGGACAGTCCAATGAGCAGTTCTTC.

The chain uses TRBV24-1 and TRBJ2-1, with a tentative D call TRBD1 (6 bases). The V end lost 3 bases, the J end lost 8 bases, and 16 bases lay between the germline ends. CDR1 and CDR2 from the germline V gene are KGHDR and SFDVKD. The CDR3 totals 15 residues. CDR3 DNA: TGTGCCACCAGTGATGCCGGACAGTCTGCGGATGAGCAGTTCTTC. It translates to CATSDAGQSADEQFF.

V and J are TRBV19 and TRBJ2-1; 11 bases line up with TRBD2. Per germline, CDR1 LNHDA and CDR2 SQIVND (reference sequence). V shed 4 bases and J 7 bases; nucleotides not matched to a gene: 6. The CDR3 has 15 amino acids. The CDR3 here is CASSTTSGALNEQFF. The CDR3 DNA is TGTGCCAGTAGTACGACTAGCGGGGCCCTTAATGAGCAGTTCTTC.

Concerning this clonotype itself: The germline gene is not matched at one end of the junction; a read error may be the cause. The chain employs TRBV27 and TRBJ2-1; D possibly corresponds to TRBD1 (6 bases). CDR1 MNHEY and CDR2 SMNVEV come from the germline V gene (reference sequence). The CDR3 totals 15 residues. CDR3 in DNA: TGTGCCAGCAGTTTTGGGGGCCTCTCCTATAATGAGCAGTTCTTC. It yields the protein CASSFGGLSYNEQFF.

V is TRBV28 and J is TRBJ2-3; 7 bases agree with TRBD1. The CDR3 is 16 residues long. Germline V gives CDR1 MDHEN, CDR2 SYDVKM. Trimming at V came to 3 bases and at J to 4 bases, leaving 10 bases not matched to a gene. The CDR3 nucleotides are TGTGCCAGCAGTTTCAGACTTAACAGGGGAGCAGATACGCAGTATTTT. This gives the protein CASSFRLNRGADTQYF. Full variable domain (remainder filled in from reference TRBV28 and TRBJ2-3): DVKVTQSSRYLVKRTGEKVFLECVQDMDHENMFWYRQDPGLGLRLIYFSYDVKMKEKGDIPEGYSVSREKKERFSLILESASTNQTSMYLCASSFRLNRGADTQYFGPGTRLTVL.

In its sample, this clonotype was seen many times. This clone may be a read error of a much larger clone one base away. The genes are TRBV20-1 and TRBJ1-2; TRBD1 matches at 8 bases. The CDR3 extends over 13 amino acids. Germline V gene data show CDR1 as DFQATT and CDR2 as SNEGSKA (reference sequence). V gave up 5 bases and J gave up 7 bases; unmatched junction bases: 9. The CDR3 nucleotides are TGCAGTGCTGGGTCAGGGGGCGAGCGTGGCTACACCTTC. This codes for CSAGSGGERGYTF.

Only one count was recorded for this clonotype. The rearrangement uses TRBV28 and TRBJ2-5; 8 nucleotides line up with TRBD2. The CDR3 totals 15 residues. The V and J ends lost 6 bases and 5 bases, in that order; junction bases with no gene match: 11. The V gene's germline CDR1 is MDHEN and CDR2 SYDVKM. CDR3 sequence reads: CASRPPGLEQETQYF. The CDR3 bases are TGTGCCAGCAGACCGCCGGGACTAGAGCAGGAGACCCAGTACTTC.

The rearrangement uses TRBV10-3 and TRBJ2-7; D may be TRBD2 (6 bases). The CDR3 runs to 13 residues. From germline, CDR1 is ENHRY and CDR2 SYGVKD. V was cut by 11 bases and J by 0 bases, with 14 bases left in between. CDR3 sequence (DNA): TGTGCCGGCGCGGGACCGAGCTCCTACGAGCAGTACTTC. Protein sequence: CAGAGPSSYEQYF.

The chain joins TRBV5-1 to TRBJ1-2; D is perhaps TRBD1 (5 bases). Germline values: CDR1 SGHRS, CDR2 YFSETQ. The CDR3 loop spans 12 amino acids. Trimming left V 0 bases short and J 8 bases short, with 8 bases between. The CDR3 region is CASSLAGEGYTF. As DNA, the CDR3 is TGCGCCAGCAGCTTGGCGGGGGAAGGCTACACCTTC.

This clonotype has only a few counts. This chain connects TRBV7-3 to TRBJ2-1; D call uncertain. CDR1 is SGHTA, CDR2 FQGTGA, per germline. The CDR3 length is 15 residues. V was shortened by 3 bases and J by 0 bases, with 9 bases between the two germline ends. The CDR3 nucleotides are TGTGCCAGCAGCTTGACGGCGAGCTCCTACAATGAGCAGTTCTTC. Its translation: CASSLTASSYNEQFF.

The chain recombines TRBV7-2 with TRBJ2-1, with D maybe TRBD2 (6 bases). The CDR3 has 16 residues. In germline, CDR1 is SGHTA, CDR2 FQGNSA. Trimming left V 2 bases short and J 3 bases short, with 14 bases between. CDR3 amino acids: CASSLRAGSGYNEQFF. Written as DNA, the CDR3 is TGTGCCAGCAGCTTAAGGGCGGGATCAGGCTACAATGAGCAGTTCTTC.

This clonotype was picked up a small number of times. The rearrangement joins TRBV11-1 to TRBJ2-3; 11 bases map to TRBD2. The ends lost 5 bases at V and 0 bases at J; junction bases unmatched: 10. Looked up from germline, CDR1 is SGHAT and CDR2 is FQDESV (reference sequence). The CDR3 covers 18 residues. CDR3 sequence (DNA): TGTGCCAGCAGCCTGGGACTAGCGGCCTCTTCTAGCACAGATACGCAGTATTTT. As protein: CASSLGLAASSSTDTQYF.

The chain combines TRBV29-1 with TRBJ1-5; perhaps TRBD1 as D (6 bases). The CDR3 extends over 13 amino acids. In germline, CDR1 is SQVTM, CDR2 ANQGSEA. The germline V and J ends were trimmed by 7 bases and 3 bases, with 13 bases remaining between them. The CDR3 DNA reads as TGCAGCGCTCGCCGGGACACCAATCAGCCCCAGCATTTT. Its translation is CSARRDTNQPQHF.

This clonotype was seen only a few times. This chain uses TRBV7-2 with TRBJ2-3, with TRBD2 matching 7 bases. CDR3 length: 14 residues. Germline values: CDR1 SGHTA, CDR2 FQGNSA. J was trimmed by 14 bases and V by 3 bases; bases with no gene match: 14. In DNA form, the CDR3 reads TGTGCCAGCAGCTTGAGTAGCGGGCCCCGGGCCCGGTATTTT. Translating gives CASSLSSGPRARYF.

The chain joins TRBV5-5 to TRBJ1-2; weak D call: TRBD1 (5 bases). Trimming left V 0 bases short and J 0 bases short, with 9 bases between. The germline V gene has CDR1 SGHKS and CDR2 YYEKEE (reference sequence). The CDR3 length is 15 residues. Here the CDR3 DNA reads TGTGCCAGCAGCTTGGAGGGACCCACTAACTATGGCTACACCTTC. This translates into CASSLEGPTNYGYTF.

This clonotype has a handful of counts. The chain carries TRBV7-9 and TRBJ2-7, with 10 bases identical to TRBD2. The CDR3 sequence is 15 residues long. Germline assignment: CDR1 SEHNR and CDR2 FQNEAQ (reference sequence). J lost 3 bases, V lost 6 bases, and 8 bases had no gene match. CDR3 loop: CASSWASGGFYEQYF. In nucleotides, the CDR3 is TGTGCCAGCAGTTGGGCTAGCGGGGGATTCTACGAGCAGTACTTC.

On this clonotype itself: This may arise from a read error, as a much more abundant clone is one base away. The chain carries TRBV20-1 and TRBJ2-7; TRBD1 is a possible D gene (5 bases). Germline CDR1 is DFQATT and CDR2 is SNEGSKA (reference sequence). With 7 bases removed from V and 1 base from J, the gap between germline ends came to 14 bases. This CDR3 comprises 13 residues. Written as DNA, the CDR3 is TGCAGTGTCTCGGACACGATATCCTACGAGCAGTACTTC. Protein sequence: CSVSDTISYEQYF.

This clonotype was picked up one time. A much larger clone differs by one base, so this may be a read error. This chain joins TRBV29-1 and TRBJ2-5, with 9 bases fitting TRBD1. This CDR3 is built from 12 residues. Germline CDR1 is SQVTM and CDR2 is ANQGSEA. The junction had 11 bases not matched to a gene; V was cut back by 7 bases and J by 11 bases. The CDR3 nucleotides are TGCAGCGCGACAGGGGGACCCTACAAGCAGTACTTC. Translating gives CSATGGPYKQYF.

The chain joins TRBV12-3 or TRBV12-4 to TRBJ1-4, with unresolved D. The CDR3 extends over 15 amino acids. The V end lost 4 bases, the J end lost 7 bases, and 16 bases lay between the germline ends. CDR3 residues: CASSCGRVLGEKLFF. CDR3 nucleotide sequence: TGTGCCAGCAGTTGTGGTCGGGTCCTTGGTGAAAAACTGTTTTTT.

This chain joins TRBV5-1 and TRBJ2-5; the D gene is possibly TRBD1 (6 bases). CDR3 length: 14 amino acids. In germline, CDR1 is SGHRS, CDR2 YFSETQ. The V end was cut by 2 bases, the J end by 1 base, with 9 bases between. This CDR3 reads CASSFRDTQETQYF. CDR3 bases: TGCGCCAGCAGCTTCCGGGACACCCAAGAGACCCAGTACTTC.

This chain connects TRBV20-1 to TRBJ2-1; 8 bases align to TRBD2. The CDR3 is 17 amino acids. Germline V CDR1 and CDR2: DFQATT, SNEGSKA (reference sequence). V trimming: 3 bases; J trimming: 7 bases; junction bases outside the gene matches: 17. Here the CDR3 reads CSASPIEREGQLNEQFF. CDR3 coding DNA: TGCAGTGCTAGTCCCATAGAACGGGAGGGCCAGTTGAATGAGCAGTTCTTC.